These T cell receptor beta chains were read from a single sample in a study of T-cell memory formation after mild COVID-19. MiXCR, run by TCRdb on the 5' RACE reads, gives a single entry per CDR3 protein. The sample lists some 110,000 distinct CDR3 sequences; 15% to 20% were seen once. Sequencing input: PBMCs or a T cell subset sorted from them (not recorded which). The receptors come from an adult woman who had mild COVID-19 (a few samples of this study predate the infection). Cell type and time point are not known. Each CDR3 is given with its conserved first and last residue. Fields, in order: V gene, D gene, J gene, CDR3 length, clone size, CDR3 DNA, CDR3 protein. A D gene is named only where the DNA matches it firmly. Not all rows give a size; the values are once, few, many and, for expanded clones, a class.

>TRBV10-3|TRBD2|TRBJ2-5|17|few
TGTGCCCCCTCGGGGCAGGTAATAGCGGGGGCCCCAGAGACCCAGTACTTC
CAPSGQVIAGAPETQYF
>TRBV2|NA|TRBJ2-1|16|few
TGTGCCAGCAGTGAAGCGCGGAACAGGGTCTACAATGAGCAGTTCTTC
CASSEARNRVYNEQFF
>TRBV12-3/TRBV12-4|NA|TRBJ2-2|16|NA
TGTGCCAGCAGCCCCTTCGCGGGGGCCAACACCGGGGAGCTGTTTTTT
CASSPFAGANTGELFF
>TRBV7-8|TRBD2|TRBJ2-1|15|NA
TGTGCCAGCAGCCGCCCGGGGGGGCTCTACAATGAGCAGTTCTTC
CASSRPGGLYNEQFF
>TRBV27|NA|TRBJ1-5|16|few
TGTGCCAGCAGTTCCTCCTTCGACAGGTTCAATCAGCCCCAGCATTTT
CASSSSFDRFNQPQHF
>TRBV6-5|NA|TRBJ2-7|12|few
TGTGCCAGCAGTGGCGCCGGGTACGAGCAGTACTTC
CASSGAGYEQYF
>TRBV6-5|TRBD2|TRBJ2-3|16|NA
TGTGCCAGCAGCCCCCTAGCGGGAGGGCCCTCAGATACGCAGTATTTT
CASSPLAGGPSDTQYF
>TRBV9|TRBD1|TRBJ2-2|17|NA
TGTGCCAGCAGCTCAGTCCGACAGGGCCGGAACACCGGGGAGCTGTTTTTT
CASSSVRQGRNTGELFF
>TRBV5-5|TRBD1|TRBJ1-1|13|NA
TGTGCCAGCGAACAGGGGCTGAACACTGAAGCTTTCTTT
CASEQGLNTEAFF
>TRBV7-3|NA|TRBJ2-7|15|few
TGTGCCAGCAGCTTAACTGGCAGGGAGCCCTACGAGCAGTACTTC
CASSLTGREPYEQYF
>TRBV7-3|TRBD2|TRBJ2-1|17|many
TGTGCCAGCAGCTCAAATGGACTAGCGGGGTCCTACAATGAGCAGTTCTTC
CASSSNGLAGSYNEQFF
>TRBV7-9|TRBD1|TRBJ2-1|14|medium-sized
TGTGCCAGCAGCCCATGGACAGGGGGCAATGAGCAGTTCTTC
CASSPWTGGNEQFF
>TRBV19|TRBD2|TRBJ2-1|14|few
TGTGCCAGTAGTCACATAGCGGGAGGCAATGAGCAGTTCTTC
CASSHIAGGNEQFF
>TRBV30|TRBD2|TRBJ2-3|13|NA
TGTGCCTGGACCAGGACTAGCGCAGATACGCAGTATTTT
CAWTRTSADTQYF
>TRBV4-3|NA|TRBJ1-2|14|NA
TGCGCCAGCAGCCAAAACAGGGCCCACTATGGCTACACCTTC
CASSQNRAHYGYTF
>TRBV6-6|NA|TRBJ2-5|14|few
TGTGCCAGCAGTTATACCTCCCCTCGAGAGACCCAGTACTTC
CASSYTSPRETQYF
>TRBV20-1|TRBD2|TRBJ2-7|14|NA
TGCAGTGCTGTCGGGGGGTCTCAATTCTACGAGCAGTACTTC
CSAVGGSQFYEQYF
>TRBV4-2|TRBD2|TRBJ2-7|13|NA
TGTGCCAGCAAAGGGACTAGCGGGTACGAGCAGTACTTC
CASKGTSGYEQYF
>TRBV6-1|TRBD2|TRBJ2-1|15|few
TGTGCCAGCAGTGTAACTAGCGGGGACTACAATGAGCAGTTCTTC
CASSVTSGDYNEQFF
>TRBV25-1|TRBD1|TRBJ1-1|16|few
TGTGCCAGCCTGGGGGACAGGGGGCGCCGGGACACTGAAGCTTTCTTT
CASLGDRGRRDTEAFF
>TRBV24-1|TRBD1|TRBJ2-1|16|few
TGTGCCACCAGTGATCACGACCGGGACAGGGTTTTGGAGCAGTTCTTC
CATSDHDRDRVLEQFF
>TRBV7-9|TRBD1|TRBJ2-7|15|once
TGTGCCAGCAGCCCCGCGGACAGGAGCTCCTACGAGCAGTACTTC
CASSPADRSSYEQYF
>TRBV9|TRBD2|TRBJ2-1|16|few
TGTGCCAGCAGCGCCCCGGGACTAGCGGGTTACAATGAGCAGTTCTTC
CASSAPGLAGYNEQFF
>TRBV6-4|TRBD2|TRBJ2-1|15|many
TGTGCCAGCAGTGACTCTAGCGGGGGGGCCAATGAGCAGTTCTTC
CASSDSSGGANEQFF
>TRBV5-4|NA|TRBJ2-1|14|NA
TGTGCCAGCAGCTTACTCGGGTTTATCAATGAGCAGTTCTTC
CASSLLGFINEQFF
>TRBV12-3/TRBV12-4|NA|TRBJ2-1|15|few
TGTGCCAGCGGAGAAAAGTCGGTCCTAGGCAATGAGCAGTTCTTC
CASGEKSVLGNEQFF
>TRBV7-9|NA|TRBJ1-1|12|few
TGTGCCAGCAGGCAGGGTACAGGGAAAGCTTTCTTT
CASRQGTGKAFF
>TRBV6-5|NA|TRBJ2-1|15|NA
TGTGCCAGCAGTTCCCCTGCCGGGAACTACAATGAGCAGTTCTTC
CASSSPAGNYNEQFF
>TRBV20-1|NA|TRBJ2-7|12|few
TGCAGTGCTAGGCAGGTCTCCTACGAGCAGTACTTC
CSARQVSYEQYF
>TRBV27|NA|TRBJ2-7|17|few
TGTGCCAGCAGTTTATCGGCTCGCGCTGGGGGATTATACGAGCAGTACTTC
CASSLSARAGGLYEQYF
>TRBV7-8|NA|TRBJ2-7|15|NA
TGTGCCAGCAGCTTAGTCGGAGAAACCCGCTACGAGCAGTACTTC
CASSLVGETRYEQYF
>TRBV20-1|NA|TRBJ1-1|15|NA
TGCAGTGCTAGGGGACCGGGGGTGGCGAACACTGAAGCTTTCTTT
CSARGPGVANTEAFF
>TRBV6-1|TRBD1|TRBJ1-4|16|few
TGTGCCAGCACCCAAGAGACAGGGACGGGGGGTGAAAAACTGTTTTTT
CASTQETGTGGEKLFF
>TRBV27|TRBD1|TRBJ2-4|13|NA
TGTGCCAGCAGTTTAGGACAGGGGAGCATTCAGTACTTC
CASSLGQGSIQYF
>TRBV18|TRBD2|TRBJ2-5|15|NA
TGTGCCAGCTCACCTACCGGGACTAGCTGGGAGACCCAGTACTTC
CASSPTGTSWETQYF
>TRBV9|NA|TRBJ1-5|13|few
TGTGCCAGCAGCGTAGAACCCAATCAGCCCCAGCATTTT
CASSVEPNQPQHF
>TRBV4-1|NA|TRBJ1-1|14|few
TGCGCCAGCAGTCCCTGGGGAACGAACACTGAAGCTTTCTTT
CASSPWGTNTEAFF
>TRBV12-3/TRBV12-4|NA|TRBJ2-5|17|few
TGTGCCAGCAGAGGCCCGGCGGACCAGGGAGGTTTGGAGACCCAGTACTTC
CASRGPADQGGLETQYF
>TRBV6-4|NA|TRBJ2-1|15|few
TGTGCCAGCAGTGACTCGGACAACGGATACAATGAGCAGTTCTTC
CASSDSDNGYNEQFF
>TRBV12-3/TRBV12-4|NA|TRBJ1-5|15|NA
TGTGCCAGCAGTTGGGGAGCCAAGGGCAATCAGCCCCAGCATTTT
CASSWGAKGNQPQHF
>TRBV7-6|TRBD2|TRBJ2-1|16|many
TGTGCCAGCAGCTCCACGGGACTAGCGGGAGCGGGTGAGCAGTTCTTC
CASSSTGLAGAGEQFF
>TRBV9|TRBD1|TRBJ1-2|13|NA
TGTGCCAGCAGCGTCGGTGACAGGGGTGGCTACACCTTC
CASSVGDRGGYTF
>TRBV12-3/TRBV12-4|TRBD2|TRBJ2-1|17|NA
TGTGCCAGCAGCCTCCCAAGTTTAGGACTAGCGGGAGAGTTGCAGTTCTTC
CASSLPSLGLAGELQFF
>TRBV27|NA|TRBJ2-1|16|NA
TGTGCCAGCAGTTGGACGGGACTCGGGGTCTACAATGAGCAGTTCTTC
CASSWTGLGVYNEQFF
>TRBV7-2|TRBD1|TRBJ1-1|14|NA
TGTGCCAGCAGCTCAATATACAGGGGGACTGAAGCTTTCTTT
CASSSIYRGTEAFF
>TRBV20-1|TRBD2|TRBJ2-3|16|many
TGCAGTGCTAGAGATCTGGCGGGGGGGGCCTCAGATACGCAGTATTTT
CSARDLAGGASDTQYF
>TRBV4-1|NA|TRBJ2-7|15|few
TGCGCCAGCAGCCAAGCGGGCCGGCCGTTCTACGAGCAGTACTTC
CASSQAGRPFYEQYF
>TRBV11-2|TRBD2|TRBJ2-2|16|NA
TGTGCCAGCAGCTCCCAGACTAGCGGGGCGTTCGGGGAGCTGTTTTTT
CASSSQTSGAFGELFF
>TRBV6-2/TRBV6-3|TRBD1|TRBJ2-1|15|NA
TGTGCCAGCAGCGCCCAGGGGGCAGATTACAATGAGCAGTTCTTC
CASSAQGADYNEQFF
>TRBV29-1|NA|TRBJ2-7|12|few
TGCAGCGTTGAAGATCGGGTAGGAGCGCAGTACTTC
CSVEDRVGAQYF
>TRBV2|NA|TRBJ1-6|15|many
TGTGCCAGCAGGATGGGGGCATCCTATAATTCACCCCTCCACTTT
CASRMGASYNSPLHF
>TRBV7-6|NA|TRBJ2-7|12|many
TGTGCCAGCAGCTTAGAAGGGGTCGAGCAGTACTTC
CASSLEGVEQYF